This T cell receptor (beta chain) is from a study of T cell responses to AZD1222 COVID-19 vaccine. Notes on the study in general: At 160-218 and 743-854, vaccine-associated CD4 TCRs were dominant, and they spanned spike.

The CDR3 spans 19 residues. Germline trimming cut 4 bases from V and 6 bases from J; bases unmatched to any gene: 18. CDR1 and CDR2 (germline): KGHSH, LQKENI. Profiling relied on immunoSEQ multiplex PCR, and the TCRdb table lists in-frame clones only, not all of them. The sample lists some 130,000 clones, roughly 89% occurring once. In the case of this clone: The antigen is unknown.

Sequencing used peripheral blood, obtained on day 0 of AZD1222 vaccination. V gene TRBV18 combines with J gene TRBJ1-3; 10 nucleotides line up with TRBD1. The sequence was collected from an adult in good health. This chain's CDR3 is CASSRQPTWGQGKENTIYF. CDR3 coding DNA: TGTGCCAGCTCACGACAGCCGACGTGGGGACAGGGGAAAGAAAACACCATATATTTT.